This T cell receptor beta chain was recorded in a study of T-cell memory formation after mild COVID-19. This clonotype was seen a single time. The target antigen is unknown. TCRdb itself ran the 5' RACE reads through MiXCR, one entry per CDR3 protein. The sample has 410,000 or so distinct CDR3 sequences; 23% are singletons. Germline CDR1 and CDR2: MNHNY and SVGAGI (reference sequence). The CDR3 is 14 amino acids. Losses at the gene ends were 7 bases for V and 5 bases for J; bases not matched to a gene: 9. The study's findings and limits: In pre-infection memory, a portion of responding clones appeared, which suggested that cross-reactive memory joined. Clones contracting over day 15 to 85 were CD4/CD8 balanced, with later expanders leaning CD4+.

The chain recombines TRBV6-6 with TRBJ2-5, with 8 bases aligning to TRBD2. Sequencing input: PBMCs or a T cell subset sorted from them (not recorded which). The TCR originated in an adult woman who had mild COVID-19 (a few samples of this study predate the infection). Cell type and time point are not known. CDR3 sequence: CASNGRAPGETQYF. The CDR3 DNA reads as TGTGCCAGCAACGGGAGGGCCCCCGGGGAGACCCAGTACTTC.